This record looks at one TCR beta chain sequence and its context. Antigen specificity is unknown. TCRdb re-derived calls from the reads in MiXCR, one entry per CDR3 protein. The data hold about 180,000 distinct CDR3 sequences, with about a fifth observed a single time. V was shortened by 5 bases and J by 4 bases, with 14 bases between the two germline ends. Germline V gives CDR1 SGHTA, CDR2 FQGTGA. There are 15 residues in the CDR3. The data derive from a study of T cell repertoires in cytomegalovirus infection. About the study: Signatures in public TCR beta sequences pointed to both CMV infection and matching HLA type.

This TCR came from a human donor in good health (CMV status not recorded). Some clones in this sample may be carry-over from other donors' samples. The input for sequencing was CD8+ T cells from cultured PBMCs, taken from culture after CMV antigen stimulation. J is TRBJ2-2 and V is TRBV7-3; weak D call: TRBD2 (5 bases). The CDR3 is CASSADGGLTGELFF. CDR3 in DNA: TGTGCCAGCAGCGCGGACGGAGGACTCACCGGGGAGCTGTTTTTT.